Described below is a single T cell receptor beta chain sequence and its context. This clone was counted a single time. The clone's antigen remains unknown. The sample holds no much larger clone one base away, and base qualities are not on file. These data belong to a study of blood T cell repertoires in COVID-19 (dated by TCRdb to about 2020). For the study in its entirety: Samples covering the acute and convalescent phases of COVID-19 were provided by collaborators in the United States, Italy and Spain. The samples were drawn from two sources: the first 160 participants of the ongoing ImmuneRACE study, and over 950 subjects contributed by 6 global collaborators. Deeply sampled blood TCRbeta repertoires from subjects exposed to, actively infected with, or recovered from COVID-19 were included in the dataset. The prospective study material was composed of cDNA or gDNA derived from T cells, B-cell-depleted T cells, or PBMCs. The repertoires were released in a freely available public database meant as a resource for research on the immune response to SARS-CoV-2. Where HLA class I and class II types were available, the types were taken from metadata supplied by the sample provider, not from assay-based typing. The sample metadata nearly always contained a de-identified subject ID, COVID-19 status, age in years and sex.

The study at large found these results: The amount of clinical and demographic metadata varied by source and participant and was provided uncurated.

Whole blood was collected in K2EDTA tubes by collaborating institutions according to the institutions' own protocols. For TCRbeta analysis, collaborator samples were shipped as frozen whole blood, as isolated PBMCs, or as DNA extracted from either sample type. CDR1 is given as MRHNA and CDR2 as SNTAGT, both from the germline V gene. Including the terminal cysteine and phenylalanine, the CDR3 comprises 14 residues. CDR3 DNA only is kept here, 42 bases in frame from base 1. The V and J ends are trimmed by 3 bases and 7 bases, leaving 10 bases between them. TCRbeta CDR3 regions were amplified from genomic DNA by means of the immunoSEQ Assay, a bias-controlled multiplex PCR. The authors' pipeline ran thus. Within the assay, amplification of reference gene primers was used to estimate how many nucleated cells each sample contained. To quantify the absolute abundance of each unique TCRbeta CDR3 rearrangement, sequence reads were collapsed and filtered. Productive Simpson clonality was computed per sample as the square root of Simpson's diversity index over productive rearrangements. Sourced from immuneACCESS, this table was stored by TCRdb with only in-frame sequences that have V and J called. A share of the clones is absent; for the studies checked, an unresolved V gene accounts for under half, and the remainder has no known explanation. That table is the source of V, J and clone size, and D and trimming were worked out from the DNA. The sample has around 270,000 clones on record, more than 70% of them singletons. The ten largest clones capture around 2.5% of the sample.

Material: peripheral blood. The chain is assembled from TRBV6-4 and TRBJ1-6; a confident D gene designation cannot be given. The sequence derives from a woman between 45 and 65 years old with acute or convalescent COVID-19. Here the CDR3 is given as CASSESPGNSPLHF. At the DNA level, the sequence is TGTGCCAGCAGTGAGTCGCCGGGAAATTCACCCCTCCACTTT.